The following is a T cell receptor (beta chain) sequence with its context. Clones were sequenced by immunoSEQ multiplex PCR, and TCRdb holds only the in-frame ones, with some missing. The sample has around 300,000 clones, 80% to 90% seen once. The record originates from a study of blood T cell repertoires in COVID-19. The CDR3 is 15 residues long. Germline V gives CDR1 SGHNT, CDR2 YYREEE (reference sequence). The V gene lost 4 bases and the J gene lost 0 bases, with 13 bases spanning the gap. The sequence came from a woman aged 25 to 39 who had recovered from COVID-19. Sequencing used PBMCs or T cells enriched from blood (not recorded which). The rearrangement joins TRBV5-4 to TRBJ1-1, with D possibly being TRBD1 (6 bases). CDR3 nucleotide sequence: TGTGCCAGCAGCGGCTCCGGACAGCTGAACACTGAAGCTTTCTTT. This sequence encodes CASSGSGQLNTEAFF.